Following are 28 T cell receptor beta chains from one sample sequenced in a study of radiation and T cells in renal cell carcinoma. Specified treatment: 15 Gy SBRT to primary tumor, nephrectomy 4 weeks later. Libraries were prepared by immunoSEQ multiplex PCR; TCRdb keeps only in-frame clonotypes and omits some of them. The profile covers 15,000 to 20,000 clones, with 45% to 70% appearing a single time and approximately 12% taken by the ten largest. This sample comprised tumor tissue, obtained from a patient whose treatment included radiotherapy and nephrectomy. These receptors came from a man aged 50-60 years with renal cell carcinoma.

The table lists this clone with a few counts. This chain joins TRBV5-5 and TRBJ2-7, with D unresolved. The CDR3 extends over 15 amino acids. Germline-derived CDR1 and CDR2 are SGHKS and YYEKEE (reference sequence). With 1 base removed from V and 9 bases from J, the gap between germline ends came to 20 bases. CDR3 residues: CASSLSGTPLRLQYF. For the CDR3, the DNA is TGTGCCAGCAGCTTGTCAGGTACGCCATTACGATTGCAGTACTTC.

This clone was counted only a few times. The CDR3 is CASSPIGAGGLTDTQYF. In DNA, the CDR3 is TGTGCCAGCAGTCCCATAGGAGCGGGAGGTCTCACAGATACGCAGTATTTT. The V gene is TRBV28, the J gene TRBJ2-3, with 9 bases identical to TRBD2. V lost 5 bases and J lost 2; bases outside the gene matches: 11. This CDR3 spans 17 amino acids. In germline, CDR1 is MDHEN, CDR2 SYDVKM.

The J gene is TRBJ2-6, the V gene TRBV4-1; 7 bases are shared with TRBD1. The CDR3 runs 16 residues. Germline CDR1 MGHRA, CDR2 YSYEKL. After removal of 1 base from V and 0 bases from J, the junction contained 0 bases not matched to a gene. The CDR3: CASSQGQGSGANVLTF. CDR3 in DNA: TGCGCCAGCAGCCAAGGACAGGGCTCTGGGGCCAACGTCCTGACTTTC.

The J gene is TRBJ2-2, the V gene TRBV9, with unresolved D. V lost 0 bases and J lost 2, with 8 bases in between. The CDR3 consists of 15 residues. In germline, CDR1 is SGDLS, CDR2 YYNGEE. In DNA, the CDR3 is TGTGCCAGCAGCGTAGGCCGACACAACACCGGGGAGCTGTTTTTT. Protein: CASSVGRHNTGELFF.

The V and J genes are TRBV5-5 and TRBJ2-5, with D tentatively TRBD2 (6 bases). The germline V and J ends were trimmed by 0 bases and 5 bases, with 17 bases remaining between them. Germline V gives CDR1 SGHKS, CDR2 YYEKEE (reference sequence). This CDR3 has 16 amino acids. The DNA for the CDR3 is TGTGCCAGCAGCTTGGTTGGAGCGGTAGCGGTGGAGACCCAGTACTTC. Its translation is CASSLVGAVAVETQYF.

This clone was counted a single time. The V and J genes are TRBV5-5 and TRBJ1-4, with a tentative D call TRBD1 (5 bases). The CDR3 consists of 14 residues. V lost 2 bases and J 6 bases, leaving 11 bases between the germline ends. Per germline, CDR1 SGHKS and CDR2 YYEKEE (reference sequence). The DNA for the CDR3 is TGTGCCAGCAGCTTTCAGGGCCATTATGAAAAACTGTTTTTT. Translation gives CASSFQGHYEKLFF.

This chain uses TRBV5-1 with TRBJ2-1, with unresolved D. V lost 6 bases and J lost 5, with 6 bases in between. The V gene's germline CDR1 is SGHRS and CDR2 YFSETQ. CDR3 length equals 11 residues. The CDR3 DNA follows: TGCGCCAGCACCACGCACAATGAGCAGTTCTTC. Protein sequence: CASTTHNEQFF.

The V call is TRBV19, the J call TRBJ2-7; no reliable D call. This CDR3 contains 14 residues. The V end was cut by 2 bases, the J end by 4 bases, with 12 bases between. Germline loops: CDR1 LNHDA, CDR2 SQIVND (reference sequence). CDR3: CASSITPRRYEQYF. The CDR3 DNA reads TGTGCCAGTAGTATAACCCCCCGGCGGTACGAGCAGTACTTC.

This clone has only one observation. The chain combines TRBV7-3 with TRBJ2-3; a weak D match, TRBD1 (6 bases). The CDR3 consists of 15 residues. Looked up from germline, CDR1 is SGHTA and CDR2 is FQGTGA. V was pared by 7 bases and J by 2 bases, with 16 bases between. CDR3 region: CASMLQGLSTDTQYF. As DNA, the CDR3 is TGTGCCAGCATGCTACAGGGTTTGTCCACAGATACGCAGTATTTT.

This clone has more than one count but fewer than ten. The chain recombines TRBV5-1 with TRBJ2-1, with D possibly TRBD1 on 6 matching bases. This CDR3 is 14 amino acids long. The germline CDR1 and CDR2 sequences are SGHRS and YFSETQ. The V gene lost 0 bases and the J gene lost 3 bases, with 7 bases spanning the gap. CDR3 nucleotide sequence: TGCGCCAGCAGCTTGGGGACAGACTACAATGAGCAGTTCTTC. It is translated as CASSLGTDYNEQFF.

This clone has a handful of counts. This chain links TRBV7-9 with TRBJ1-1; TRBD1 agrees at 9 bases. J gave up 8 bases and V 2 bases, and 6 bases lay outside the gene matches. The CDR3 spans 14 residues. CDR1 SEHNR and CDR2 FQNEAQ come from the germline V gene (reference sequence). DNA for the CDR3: TGTGCCAGCAGCTTAATGGGGGGACAGGGAGAAGCTTTCTTT. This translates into CASSLMGGQGEAFF.

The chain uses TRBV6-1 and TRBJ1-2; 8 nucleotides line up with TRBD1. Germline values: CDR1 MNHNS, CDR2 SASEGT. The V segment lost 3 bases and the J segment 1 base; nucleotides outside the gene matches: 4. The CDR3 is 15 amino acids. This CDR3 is CASSDRGQGNYGYTF. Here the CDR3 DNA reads TGTGCCAGCAGTGACAGGGGGCAGGGTAACTATGGCTACACCTTC.

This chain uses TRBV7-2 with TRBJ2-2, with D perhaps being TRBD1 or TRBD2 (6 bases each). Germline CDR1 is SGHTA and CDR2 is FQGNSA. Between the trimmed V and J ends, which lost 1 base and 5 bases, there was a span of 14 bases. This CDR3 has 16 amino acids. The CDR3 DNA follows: TGTGCCAGCAGCTTAGGGACAACAGGGAGGACCGGGGAGCTGTTTTTT. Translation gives CASSLGTTGRTGELFF.

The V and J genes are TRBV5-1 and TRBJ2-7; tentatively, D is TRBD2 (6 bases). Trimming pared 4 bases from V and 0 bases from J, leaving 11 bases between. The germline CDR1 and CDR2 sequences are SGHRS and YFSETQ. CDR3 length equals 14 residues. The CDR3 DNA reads TGCGCCAGCAGCCCCGGGAGCGGCTCCTACGAGCAGTACTTC. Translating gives CASSPGSGSYEQYF.

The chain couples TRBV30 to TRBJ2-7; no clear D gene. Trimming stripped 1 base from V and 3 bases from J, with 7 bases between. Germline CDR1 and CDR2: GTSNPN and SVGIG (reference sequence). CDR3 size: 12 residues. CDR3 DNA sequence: TGTGCCTGGAGTGGGGGAAGCTACGAGCAGTACTTC. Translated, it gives CAWSGGSYEQYF.

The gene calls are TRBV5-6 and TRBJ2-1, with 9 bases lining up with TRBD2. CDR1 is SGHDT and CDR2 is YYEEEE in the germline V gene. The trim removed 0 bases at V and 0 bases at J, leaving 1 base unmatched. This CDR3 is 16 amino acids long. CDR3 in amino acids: CASSLGLADSYNEQFF. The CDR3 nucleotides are TGTGCCAGCAGCTTGGGACTAGCGGACTCCTACAATGAGCAGTTCTTC.

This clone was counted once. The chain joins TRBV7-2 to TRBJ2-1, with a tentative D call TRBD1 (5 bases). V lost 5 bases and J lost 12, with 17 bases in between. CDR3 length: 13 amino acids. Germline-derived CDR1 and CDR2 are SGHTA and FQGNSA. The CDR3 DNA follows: TGTGCCAGCAGCCCACACATAGACAGTATGCAGTTCTTC. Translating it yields CASSPHIDSMQFF.

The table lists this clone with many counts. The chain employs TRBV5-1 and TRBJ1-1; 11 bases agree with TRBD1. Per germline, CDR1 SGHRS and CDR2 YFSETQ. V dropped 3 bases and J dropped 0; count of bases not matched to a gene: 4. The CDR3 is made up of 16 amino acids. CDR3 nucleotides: TGCGCCAGCAGCTCGGGACAGGGGGACATGAACACTGAAGCTTTCTTT. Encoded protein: CASSSGQGDMNTEAFF.

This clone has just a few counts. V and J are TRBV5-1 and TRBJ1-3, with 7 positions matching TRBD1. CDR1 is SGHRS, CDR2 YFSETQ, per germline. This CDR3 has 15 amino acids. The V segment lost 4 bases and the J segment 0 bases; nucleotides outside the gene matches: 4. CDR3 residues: CASSQNRGSGNTIYF. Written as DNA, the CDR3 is TGCGCCAGCAGCCAGAACAGGGGCTCTGGAAACACCATATATTTT.

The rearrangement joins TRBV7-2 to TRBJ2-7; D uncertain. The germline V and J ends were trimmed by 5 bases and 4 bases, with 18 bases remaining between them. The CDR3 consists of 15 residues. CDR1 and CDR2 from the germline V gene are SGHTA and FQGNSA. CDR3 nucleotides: TGTGCCAGCAGCGCCGAATACTCGCGGCATTACGAGCAGTACTTC. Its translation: CASSAEYSRHYEQYF. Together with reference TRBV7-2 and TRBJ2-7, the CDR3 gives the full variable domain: GAGVSQSPSNKVTEKGKDVELRCDPISGHTALYWYRQSLGQGLEFLIYFQGNSAPDKSGLPSDRFSAERTGGSVSTLTIQRTQQEDSAVYLCASSAEYSRHYEQYFGPGTRLTVT.

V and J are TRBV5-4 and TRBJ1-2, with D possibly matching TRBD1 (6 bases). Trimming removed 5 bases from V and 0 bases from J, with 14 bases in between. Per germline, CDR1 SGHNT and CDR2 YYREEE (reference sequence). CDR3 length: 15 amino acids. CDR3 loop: CASSPTTGANYGYTF. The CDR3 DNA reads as TGTGCCAGCAGTCCCACGACAGGAGCTAACTATGGCTACACCTTC.

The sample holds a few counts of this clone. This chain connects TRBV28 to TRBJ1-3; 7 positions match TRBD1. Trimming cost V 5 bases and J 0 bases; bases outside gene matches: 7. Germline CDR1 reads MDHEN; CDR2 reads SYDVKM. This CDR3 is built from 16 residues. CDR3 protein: CASSRTGTTSGNTIYF. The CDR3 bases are TGTGCCAGCAGTCGGACAGGAACCACCTCTGGAAACACCATATATTTT.

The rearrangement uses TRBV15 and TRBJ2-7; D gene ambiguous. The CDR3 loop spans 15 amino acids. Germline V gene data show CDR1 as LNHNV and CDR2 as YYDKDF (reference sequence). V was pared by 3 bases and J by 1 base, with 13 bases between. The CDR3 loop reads CATSSPSYESYEQYF. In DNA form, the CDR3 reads TGTGCCACCAGCAGTCCATCTTATGAATCCTACGAGCAGTACTTC.

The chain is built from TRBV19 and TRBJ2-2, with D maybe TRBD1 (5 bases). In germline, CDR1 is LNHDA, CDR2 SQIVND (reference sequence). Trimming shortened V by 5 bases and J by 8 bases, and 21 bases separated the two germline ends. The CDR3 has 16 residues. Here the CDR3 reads CASSLIDGAGKGELFF. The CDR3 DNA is TGTGCCAGTAGTCTGATCGATGGGGCAGGGAAAGGGGAGCTGTTTTTT.

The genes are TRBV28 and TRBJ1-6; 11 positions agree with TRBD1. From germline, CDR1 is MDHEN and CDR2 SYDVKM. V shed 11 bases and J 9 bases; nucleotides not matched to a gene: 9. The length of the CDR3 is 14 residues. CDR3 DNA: TGTGCCGGTCGGACAGGGGGCGCAGGTTCACCCCTCCACTTT. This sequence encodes CAGRTGGAGSPLHF.

The CDR3 sequence is CASSVASWLGADTQYF. CDR3 coding DNA: TGTGCCAGCAGCGTAGCTAGCTGGCTAGGGGCAGATACGCAGTATTTT. The chain recombines TRBV9 with TRBJ2-3; the D call may be TRBD1 or TRBD2 (5 bases each). V gave up 0 bases and J gave up 4 bases, with 15 bases separating them. CDR1 SGDLS and CDR2 YYNGEE come from the germline V gene. The CDR3 sequence is 16 residues long.

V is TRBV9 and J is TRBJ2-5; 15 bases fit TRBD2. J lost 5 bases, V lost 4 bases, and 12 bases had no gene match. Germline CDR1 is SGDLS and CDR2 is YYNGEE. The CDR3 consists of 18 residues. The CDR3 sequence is CASSLGLAGGLREETQYF. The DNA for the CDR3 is TGTGCCAGCAGCCTCGGACTAGCGGGGGGGTTGAGGGAGGAGACCCAGTACTTC.

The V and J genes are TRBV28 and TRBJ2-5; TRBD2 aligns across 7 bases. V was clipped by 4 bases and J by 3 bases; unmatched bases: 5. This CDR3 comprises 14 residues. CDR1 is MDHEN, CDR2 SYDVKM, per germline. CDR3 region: CASSSGTTKETQYF. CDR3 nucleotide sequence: TGTGCCAGCAGTTCCGGGACTACCAAAGAGACCCAGTACTTC.